Described below is a single TCR beta chain sequence and its context. This clonotype was seen once. Its antigen target is currently unknown. Base qualities are not provided; no much larger clone lies one nucleotide away. Libraries were built with 5' RACE. Reads for this sample came from an Illumina HiSeq 2500. The second PCR ran for about 6 to 12 cycles and used a J-beta primer mix along with a sample-barcoded 5' primer. Each TCR beta cDNA molecule received a unique molecular identifier from a template-switch 5' adaptor carrying 12 random nucleotides. Each sample yielded at least 2.5 million CDR3-containing paired-end reads. First-strand cDNA was synthesized from all RNA with the Mint cDNA synthesis kit, primed by a TRBC-specific oligonucleotide. After uracil-DNA glycosylase treatment, a first 18-cycle PCR used universal primers M1SS and BC2_uni_R on all cDNA. The paper's processing steps were these. For normalization, 1 million high-quality reads were randomly selected from each sample, with every read carrying a distinct molecular identifier. Reads with shared molecular identifiers were discarded instead of being binned into consensus sequences. MiTCR, run with a Q25 quality threshold and the strictest error-elimination algorithm, handled CDR3 identification, clonotype clustering and error correction. Lower-bound total TCR beta diversity was estimated with a nonparametric unseen species model using Euler transformation. TCRdb itself trimmed the public reads at Q25 with fastp, ran MiXCR and retained productive beta chains. Every entry covers one CDR3 protein and lists the most common genes and DNA from its rows. TCRdb's processing, not the authors', yielded these V and J calls. For this sample the table gives about 1.5 million distinct CDR3 sequences, of which about 45% were detected only once. 4% of the sample is held by the ten biggest clonotypes.

The data originate from a study of blood T cells in healthy people across ages (dated by TCRdb to 2014 to 2015). A note on the overall study: In model experiments, roughly one uniquely barcoded TCR beta cDNA molecule per two T cells was captured by template switching. Using deep sequencing normalized with unique cDNA molecular identifiers, the study measured how TCR beta repertoire diversity changes with age. Donors were grouped into four age groups: young (average about 15 years), middle-aged (39), aged (about 60) and long-lived (around 80). To avoid experimental bias, donors of different ages were distributed randomly across sequencing lanes. Using the same blood draw, the study looked at two additional independent replicas of 1 million unique cDNA reads for two donors, one aged 18 to 30 and the other aged 80 or older. The full study reports these points: Because donor CMV infection status was unknown, age-related changes in expanded clonotypes were potentially confounded. The percentage of naive T cells measured by flow cytometry correlated strongly with observed TCR beta diversity. Estimates of total diversity based on one million sequenced T cells were considered lower bounds and underestimates. The long-lived group showed more naive CD4+ T cells, fewer expanded clones and increased TCR diversity than the aged group, suggesting age selection. As age increased, observed TCR beta diversity per million T cells dropped in a roughly linear way, and a significant reduction was already evident by age 40. Bulk unsorted PBMC profiling prevented conclusive comparison of naive and antigen-experienced compartments.

Counted from cysteine to phenylalanine, this CDR3 has 16 amino acids. The only DNA kept is the CDR3, 48 bases in frame from the first base. Per the germline V gene, KGHSH is the CDR1 and LQKENI is the CDR2. Trimming leaves V shorter by 2 bases and J shorter by 2 bases, with the junction holding 7 bases beyond the gene matches. The donors were roughly 39 Caucasian individuals from Russia, aged roughly 6 to 100 years, who were systemically healthy. About 10 milliliters of peripheral blood were drawn from each donor into EDTA-treated Vacutainer tubes. Ficoll-Paque density-gradient centrifugation was used to isolate PBMCs, with at least 6 million per sample. Total RNA, at least 5 micrograms per sample, was extracted from PBMCs with Trizol reagent. For every donor, an aliquot of PBMCs went through flow cytometry to measure the percentages of naive CD45RAhigh/CD27high T cells.

The sequencing sample was made of blood. The rearranged chain carries TRBV18 and TRBJ2-7; 9 central nucleotides agree with TRBD2. The source is a woman aged 18-35 years in good health. The CDR3: CASSPFPSGTTYEQYF. The DNA is TGTGCCAGCTCACCATTTCCTAGCGGGACGACCTACGAGCAGTACTTC.